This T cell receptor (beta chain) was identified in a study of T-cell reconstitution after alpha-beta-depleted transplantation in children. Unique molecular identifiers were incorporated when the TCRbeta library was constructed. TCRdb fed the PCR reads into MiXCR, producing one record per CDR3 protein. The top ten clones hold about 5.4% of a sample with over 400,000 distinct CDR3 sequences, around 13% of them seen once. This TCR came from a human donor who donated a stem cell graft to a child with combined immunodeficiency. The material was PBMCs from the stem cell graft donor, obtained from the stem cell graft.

The CDR3 sequence: CASSPGPMTYEQYF. The CDR3 bases are TGTGCCAGCAGCCCCGGTCCAATGACTTACGAGCAGTACTTC. The chain recombines TRBV5-4 with TRBJ2-7; D remains ambiguous. Per germline, CDR1 SGHNT and CDR2 YYREEE (reference sequence). The V and J ends lost 4 bases and 4 bases respectively, with 15 bases between them. This CDR3 comprises 14 residues. The full variable domain, completed using reference TRBV5-4 and TRBJ2-7, is ETGVTQSPTHLIKTRGQQVTLRCSSQSGHNTVSWYQQALGQGPQFIFQYYREEENGRGNFPPRFSGLQFPNYSSELNVNALELDDSALYLCASSPGPMTYEQYFGPGTRLTVT.